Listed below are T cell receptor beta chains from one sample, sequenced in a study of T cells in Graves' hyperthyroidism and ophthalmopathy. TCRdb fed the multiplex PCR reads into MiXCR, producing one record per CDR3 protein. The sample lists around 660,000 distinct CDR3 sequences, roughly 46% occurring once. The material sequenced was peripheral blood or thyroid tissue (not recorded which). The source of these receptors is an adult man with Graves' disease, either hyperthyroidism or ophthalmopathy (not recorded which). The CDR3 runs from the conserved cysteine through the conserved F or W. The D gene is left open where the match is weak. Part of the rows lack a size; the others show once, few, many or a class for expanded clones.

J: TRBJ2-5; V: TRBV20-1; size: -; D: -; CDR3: CSAQPGSQETQYF; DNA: TGCAGTGCCCAACCCGGCAGTCAAGAGACCCAGTACTTC
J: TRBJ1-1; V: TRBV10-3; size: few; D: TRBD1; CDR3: CAISANQGAGNTEAFF; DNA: TGTGCCATCAGTGCTAATCAGGGGGCGGGGAACACTGAAGCTTTCTTT
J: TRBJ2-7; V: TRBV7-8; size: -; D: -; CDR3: CASSLVGGPVDEQYF; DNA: TGTGCCAGCAGCTTAGTAGGCGGCCCCGTGGACGAGCAGTACTTC
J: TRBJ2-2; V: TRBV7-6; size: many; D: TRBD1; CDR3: CASSLQGGELFF; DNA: TGTGCCAGCAGCCTACAGGGGGGAGAGCTGTTTTTT
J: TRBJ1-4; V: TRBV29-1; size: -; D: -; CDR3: CSVGPSEGTETNEKLFF; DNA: TGCAGCGTTGGACCATCGGAAGGGACTGAAACTAATGAAAAACTGTTTTTT
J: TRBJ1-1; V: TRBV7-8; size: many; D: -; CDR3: CASSTVAGTEAFF; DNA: TGTGCCAGCAGTACTGTCGCGGGGACTGAAGCTTTCTTT
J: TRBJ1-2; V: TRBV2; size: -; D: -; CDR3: CASRAGARGYTF; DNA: TGTGCCAGCAGGGCAGGGGCGCGCGGCTACACCTTC
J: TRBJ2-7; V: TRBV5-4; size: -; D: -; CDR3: CASSLRSPVGSSYEQYF; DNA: TGTGCCAGCAGCTTGCGTTCACCGGTGGGGAGCTCCTACGAGCAGTACTTC
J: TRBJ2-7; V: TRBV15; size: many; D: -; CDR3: CATSRGMGFDEQYF; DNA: TGTGCCACCAGCAGGGGGATGGGGTTCGACGAGCAGTACTTC
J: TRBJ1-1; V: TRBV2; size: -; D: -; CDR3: CASSPRVQSVAFF; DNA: TGTGCCAGCAGTCCAAGGGTGCAATCTGTAGCTTTCTTT
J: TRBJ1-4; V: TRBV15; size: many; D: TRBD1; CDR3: CATSEPGQGSREKLFF; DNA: TGTGCCACCAGCGAACCGGGACAGGGAAGTCGCGAAAAACTGTTTTTT
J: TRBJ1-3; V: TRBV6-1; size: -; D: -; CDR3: CASSPTRDTIYF; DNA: TGTGCCAGCAGTCCTACCCGCGACACCATATATTTT